The TCR beta chain described here comes from a study of a mutant IDH1 vaccine in newly diagnosed glioma. Comments on this clone: Its antigen is still unknown.

Some clones are missing from TCRdb's copy, which holds only in-frame ones; the method was immunoSEQ multiplex PCR. In the table there are about 68,000 clones, roughly 80% of which are singletons. CDR1 is SGHTA and CDR2 is FQGNSA in the germline V gene. The CDR3 sequence is 16 residues long. V lost 3 bases, J lost 1 base, and 13 bases lay in between. The time point: week 35, safety follow-up. Vaccination used 300 ug of mutant IDH1 20-mer peptide per dose, with topical imiquimod. The rearrangement links TRBV7-2 to TRBJ2-4; D is perhaps TRBD1 (6 bases). This TCR was recovered from a man aged 18 to 29 with glioma. The sequences come from PBMCs, collected from a glioma patient whose treatment included an IDH1 peptide vaccine. CDR3 bases: TGTGCCAGCAGCTTTACAGGGTCGGCGGCCAAAAACATTCAGTACTTC. This sequence encodes CASSFTGSAAKNIQYF.